Following are 3 T cell receptor beta chains from one sample sequenced in a study of breast tumors, draining lymph nodes, adjacent tissues. One entry per CDR3 protein, called by TCRdb with MiXCR from the multiplex PCR reads. This sample has about 180,000 distinct CDR3 sequences; roughly a third occur once, and the top ten carry around 4%. Axillary draining lymph nodes of breast cancer patients supplied the node samples. Sequences were obtained from axillary lymph node tissue. The receptor source for this set is a female donor with breast cancer. Some clones in this sample may be carry-over from other donors' samples.

J is TRBJ2-7 and V is TRBV7-2, with D unclear. Germline CDR1 reads SGHTA; CDR2 reads FQGNSA. The V gene lost 5 bases and the J gene lost 2 bases, with 13 bases spanning the gap. The CDR3 runs to 14 residues. Written as DNA, the CDR3 is TGTGCCAGCAGCCCGATGGGCCTTGCCTACGAGCAGTACTTC. The encoded protein is CASSPMGLAYEQYF.

The chain combines TRBV3-2 with TRBJ2-2; the table calls TRBD2, which could not be checked here. TRBV3-2 is given as a pseudogene. The CDR3 is 18 amino acids. The CDR3 protein is CASSQVLAGRINTGELFF. The CDR3 nucleotides read TGTGCCAGCAGCCAAGTTCTAGCGGGGAGGATAAACACCGGGGAGCTGTTTTTT.

As to this clonotype: A read error may explain this, as a much larger clone is one base away. The chain links TRBV11-2 to TRBJ2-1; 12 bases line up with TRBD2. The CDR3 is 14 amino acids. The germline V gene has CDR1 SGHAT and CDR2 FQNNGV. The ends lost 5 bases at V and 8 bases at J; junction bases unmatched: 4. The CDR3 reads CASSQLAGGDEQFF. CDR3 DNA: TGTGCCAGCAGCCAACTAGCGGGAGGAGATGAGCAGTTCTTC.